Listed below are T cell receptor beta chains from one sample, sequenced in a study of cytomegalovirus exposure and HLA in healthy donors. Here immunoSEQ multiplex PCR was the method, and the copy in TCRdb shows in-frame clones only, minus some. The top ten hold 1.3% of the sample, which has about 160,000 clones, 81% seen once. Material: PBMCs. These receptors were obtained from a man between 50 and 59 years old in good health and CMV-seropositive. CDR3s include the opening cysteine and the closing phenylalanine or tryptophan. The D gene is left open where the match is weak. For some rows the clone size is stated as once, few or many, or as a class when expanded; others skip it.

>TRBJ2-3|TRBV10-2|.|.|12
TGCGCCAGCAGCCTAGCGACAGATACGCAGTATTTT
CASSLATDTQYF
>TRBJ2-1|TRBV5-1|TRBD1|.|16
TGCGCCAGCAGCCAACCGGACAGGATAGAATACAATGAGCAGTTCTTC
CASSQPDRIEYNEQFF
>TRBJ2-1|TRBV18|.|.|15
TGTGCCAGCTCACCTTTGGCAGGGGCATGGAATGAGCAGTTCTTC
CASSPLAGAWNEQFF
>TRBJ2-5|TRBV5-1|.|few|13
TGCGCCAGCAGCTTCGGGGGTCAAGAGACCCAGTACTTC
CASSFGGQETQYF
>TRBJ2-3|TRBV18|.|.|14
TGTGCCAGTAACAAGGGACTCAGCACAGATACGCAGTATTTT
CASNKGLSTDTQYF
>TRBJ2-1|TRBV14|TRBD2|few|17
TGTGCCAGCAGCCAAGTGGGCTCTAGCGGGAGCTACAATGAGCAGTTCTTC
CASSQVGSSGSYNEQFF
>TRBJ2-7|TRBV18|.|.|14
TGTGCCAGCTCAAGCGGGACAACTACCTACGAGCAGTACTTC
CASSSGTTTYEQYF
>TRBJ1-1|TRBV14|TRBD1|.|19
TGTGCCAGCAGCCAACACAGGGGCAGCCCAATCCCCATGAACACTGAAGCTTTCTTT
CASSQHRGSPIPMNTEAFF
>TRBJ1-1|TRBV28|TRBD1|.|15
TGTGCCAGCAGTCCCGCACGGACAGGCTACACTGAAGCTTTCTTT
CASSPARTGYTEAFF
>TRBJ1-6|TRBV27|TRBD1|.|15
TGTGCCAGCAGTCCGGACAGGGTAGGGGCTTCACCCCTCCACTTT
CASSPDRVGASPLHF
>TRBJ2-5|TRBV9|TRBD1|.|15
TGTGCCAGCAGCGTTTCTCGGGGACAGAGGGAGACCCAGTACTTC
CASSVSRGQRETQYF
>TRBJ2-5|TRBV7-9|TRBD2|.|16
TGTGCCAGCAGCACCCTTAGCGGGAGGGCCTCGGAGACCCAGTACTTC
CASSTLSGRASETQYF
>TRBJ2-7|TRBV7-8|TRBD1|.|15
TGTGCCAGCAGCTTAGTTGGACAGGGAAACTACGAGCAGTACTTC
CASSLVGQGNYEQYF
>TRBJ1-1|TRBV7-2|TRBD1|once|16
TGTGCCAGCAGCAAACCGGGACAGGGGGCCGGCACTGAAGCTTTCTTT
CASSKPGQGAGTEAFF
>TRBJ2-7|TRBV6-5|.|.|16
TGTGCCAGCAGTTACTCGGGACACCTGAGCTCCTACGAGCAGTACTTC
CASSYSGHLSSYEQYF
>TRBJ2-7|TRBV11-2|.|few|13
TGTGCCAGCAGCTGGGGCCCCGCCTACGAGCAGTACTTC
CASSWGPAYEQYF
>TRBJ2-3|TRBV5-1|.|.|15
TGCGCCAGCAGCCGCCCAGGGGCTTACACAGATACGCAGTATTTT
CASSRPGAYTDTQYF
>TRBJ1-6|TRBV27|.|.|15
TGTGCCAGCAGTTTCCTACAGGTCTATAATTCACCCCTCCACTTT
CASSFLQVYNSPLHF
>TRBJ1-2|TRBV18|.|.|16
TGTGCCAGCTCACCGGTCGCGGGGGGCGCGACCTATGGCTACACCTTC
CASSPVAGGATYGYTF
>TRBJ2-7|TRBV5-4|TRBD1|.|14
TGTGCCAGCAGTTGGGGACAGGGGGCCTACGAGCAGTACTTC
CASSWGQGAYEQYF
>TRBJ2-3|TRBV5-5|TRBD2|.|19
TGTGCCAGCAGCTTGATTCGGACTAGCGGGGGTCATAGCACAGATACGCAGTATTTT
CASSLIRTSGGHSTDTQYF
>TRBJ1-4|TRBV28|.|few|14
TGTGCCAGCAGTACTCCCCACCGGGTTGAAAAACTGTTTTTT
CASSTPHRVEKLFF
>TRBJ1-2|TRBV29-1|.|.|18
TGCAGCGTTGTTGGCGGGGGACCCCGAGTAGCAGCTAACTATGGCTACACCTTC
CSVVGGGPRVAANYGYTF